A selection of T cell receptor beta chains follows, all from one sample in a study of cytotoxic CD8 clonotypes in ibrutinib-treated CLL. TCRdb keeps only in-frame clones here, not all; method: immunoSEQ multiplex PCR. The table has 140,000 or so clones, over 60% seen once; the top ten hold roughly 13%. The starting material was PBMCs, obtained after 12 months of ibrutinib treatment. These receptor sequences come from a human donor with chronic lymphocytic leukemia. Each CDR3 is given with its conserved first and last residue. D genes are given only for firm matches. Clone size appears in some rows only: once, few, many, or a class for an expanded clone.

cdr3_length: 12
v_call: TRBV19
clone_size: NA
d_call: NA
j_call: TRBJ2-7
cdr3_nt: TGTGCCAGTAGTATCGGAGGTTACGAGCAGTACTTC
cdr3_aa: CASSIGGYEQYF

cdr3_length: 15
v_call: TRBV2
clone_size: NA
d_call: NA
j_call: TRBJ2-1
cdr3_nt: TGTGCCAGCAGTGATCTTAGGATTGGTATCGTTGAGCAGTTCTTC
cdr3_aa: CASSDLRIGIVEQFF

cdr3_length: 12
v_call: TRBV7-2
clone_size: NA
d_call: NA
j_call: TRBJ1-3
cdr3_nt: TGTGCCAGCAGCTTAGATGGAAACACCATATATTTT
cdr3_aa: CASSLDGNTIYF

cdr3_length: 17
v_call: TRBV19
clone_size: NA
d_call: NA
j_call: TRBJ1-5
cdr3_nt: TGTGCCAGTAGTAGGGGGGGTAAGGGACCCAGCAATCAGCCCCAGCATTTT
cdr3_aa: CASSRGGKGPSNQPQHF

cdr3_length: 16
v_call: TRBV7-9
clone_size: NA
d_call: TRBD2
j_call: TRBJ2-2
cdr3_nt: TGTGCCAGCAGCCCCCCCCCTAGCGGGAGGGCCGGGGAGCTGTTTTTT
cdr3_aa: CASSPPPSGRAGELFF

cdr3_length: 16
v_call: TRBV7-8
clone_size: few
d_call: TRBD2
j_call: TRBJ2-3
cdr3_nt: TGTGCCAGCAGACCACGTGGGGGGAGGGACACAGATACGCAGTATTTT
cdr3_aa: CASRPRGGRDTDTQYF

cdr3_length: 15
v_call: TRBV6-5
clone_size: NA
d_call: NA
j_call: TRBJ2-3
cdr3_nt: TGTGCCAGCAGTTACTCGAACCAGGTCACAGATACGCAGTATTTT
cdr3_aa: CASSYSNQVTDTQYF

cdr3_length: 15
v_call: TRBV7-9
clone_size: once
d_call: TRBD1
j_call: TRBJ2-1
cdr3_nt: TGTGCCAGCAGCCAACAGGGGCTTTCCTACAATGAGCAGTTCTTC
cdr3_aa: CASSQQGLSYNEQFF

cdr3_length: 13
v_call: TRBV29-1
clone_size: NA
d_call: TRBD1
j_call: TRBJ1-5
cdr3_nt: TGCAGCGTTGAGATCGCAGGGGGACAGCCCCAGCATTTT
cdr3_aa: CSVEIAGGQPQHF

cdr3_length: 15
v_call: TRBV10-1
clone_size: NA
d_call: NA
j_call: TRBJ1-2
cdr3_nt: TGCGCCAGCAGTGAGTTTTTCGGCGATAACTATGGCTACACCTTC
cdr3_aa: CASSEFFGDNYGYTF

cdr3_length: 15
v_call: TRBV5-1
clone_size: NA
d_call: NA
j_call: TRBJ2-7
cdr3_nt: TGCGCCAGCAGCTCAATCGCAAATTACGACTACGAGCAGTACTTC
cdr3_aa: CASSSIANYDYEQYF

cdr3_length: 15
v_call: TRBV2
clone_size: NA
d_call: TRBD2
j_call: TRBJ2-5
cdr3_nt: TGTGCCAGCGGGGTAGCGGGAGTAGTTGGAGAGACCCAGTACTTC
cdr3_aa: CASGVAGVVGETQYF

cdr3_length: 13
v_call: TRBV10-3
clone_size: NA
d_call: NA
j_call: TRBJ2-7
cdr3_nt: TGTGCCATCAGTGAGTTTGCCTTGTACGAGCAGTACTTC
cdr3_aa: CAISEFALYEQYF

cdr3_length: 16
v_call: TRBV7-3
clone_size: once
d_call: NA
j_call: TRBJ2-2
cdr3_nt: TGTGCCAGCAGCCCTACTGGGGGCTCGGGCACCGGGGAGCTGTTTTTT
cdr3_aa: CASSPTGGSGTGELFF

cdr3_length: 13
v_call: TRBV6-5
clone_size: NA
d_call: NA
j_call: TRBJ1-5
cdr3_nt: TGTGCCAGCAGGCGAACAGGGAATCAGCCCCAGCATTTT
cdr3_aa: CASRRTGNQPQHF

cdr3_length: 16
v_call: TRBV7-8
clone_size: NA
d_call: TRBD2
j_call: TRBJ2-7
cdr3_nt: TGTGCCAGCAGCCCGAGACTAGCGGGAGGGTCCTACGAGCAGTACTTC
cdr3_aa: CASSPRLAGGSYEQYF

cdr3_length: 16
v_call: TRBV7-2
clone_size: NA
d_call: NA
j_call: TRBJ2-3
cdr3_nt: TGTGCCAGCAGCTCACCGGGTTCCTTTTTGGAGGCTACGCAGTATTTT
cdr3_aa: CASSSPGSFLEATQYF

cdr3_length: 15
v_call: TRBV27
clone_size: NA
d_call: NA
j_call: TRBJ1-5
cdr3_nt: TGTGCCAGCAGTCTAGGGTCGGGTTCTGCTCAGCCCCAGCATTTT
cdr3_aa: CASSLGSGSAQPQHF